What follows are 29 T cell receptor beta chains derived from one specimen sequenced in a study of long-term antiretroviral therapy in people with HIV. Runs used v3.0 of the immunoSEQ assay and were done at survey level. Repertoires were generated with immunoSEQ multiplex PCR, while TCRdb's copy carries only in-frame clones and drops some. Among approximately 11,000 clones listed, roughly 76% were seen once. Sequencing used unsorted PBMCs, obtained at the start of antiretroviral therapy, before treatment. These receptors were taken from a man aged 25 to 40 with HIV.

The chain couples TRBV4-3 to TRBJ1-2, with D tentatively TRBD1 (5 bases). The CDR3 loop spans 14 amino acids. V dropped 0 bases and J dropped 6 bases, with 11 bases sitting between them. CDR1 is LGHNA, CDR2 YSLEER, per germline. CDR3 sequence reads: CASSQEAGRDGYTF. The CDR3 DNA is TGCGCCAGCAGCCAAGAAGCAGGGAGGGATGGCTACACCTTC.

The chain recombines TRBV11-1 with TRBJ2-7; D uncertain. Trimming pared 5 bases from V and 2 bases from J, leaving 10 bases between. There are 13 residues in the CDR3. Germline V CDR1 and CDR2: SGHAT, FQDESV (reference sequence). In nucleotides, the CDR3 is TGTGCCAGCAGCAGTCCCCCTGCCTACGAGCAGTACTTC. Encoded protein: CASSSPPAYEQYF.

The gene calls are TRBV19 and TRBJ1-1; D gene uncertain. The V end was cut by 2 bases, the J end by 6 bases, with 10 bases between. This CDR3 has 13 residues. CDR1 and CDR2 (germline): LNHDA, SQIVND (reference sequence). CDR3 nucleotide sequence: TGTGCCAGTAGTATAACGGGGATCGCTGAAGCTTTCTTT. It specifies CASSITGIAEAFF. The variable domain in full, completed from reference TRBV19 and TRBJ1-1, reads DGGITQSPKYLFRKEGQNVTLSCEQNLNHDAMYWYRQDPGQGLRLIYYSQIVNDFQKGDIAEGYSVSREKKESFPLTVTSAQKNPTAFYLCASSITGIAEAFFGQGTRLTVV.

The chain uses TRBV7-9 and TRBJ1-1, with D maybe TRBD1 (6 bases). Germline V gives CDR1 SEHNR, CDR2 FQNEAQ (reference sequence). The CDR3 runs to 15 residues. Trimming took 2 bases from V and 2 from J, leaving 12 bases between them. CDR3 loop: CASSLLGGGNTEAFF. CDR3 coding DNA: TGTGCCAGCAGCTTATTGGGGGGCGGCAACACTGAAGCTTTCTTT.

This chain joins TRBV11-2 and TRBJ1-2, with 7 bases aligning to TRBD1. This CDR3 contains 12 residues. The V gene end was trimmed by 5 bases and the J gene end by 7 bases; junction bases not matched to a gene: 4. CDR1 SGHAT and CDR2 FQNNGV come from the germline V gene. DNA of the CDR3: TGTGCCAGCAGCCCAAACAGGGGTGGCTACACCTTC. Translation gives CASSPNRGGYTF.

This chain connects TRBV5-4 to TRBJ2-5; the match to TRBD2 covers 7 bases. Germline-derived CDR1 and CDR2 are SGHNT and YYREEE (reference sequence). CDR3 size: 15 residues. J lost 4 bases, V lost 0 bases, and 6 bases had no gene match. This chain's CDR3 is CASSLGLAVSETQYF. CDR3 bases: TGTGCCAGCAGCTTGGGGCTAGCGGTTTCAGAGACCCAGTACTTC. Full variable domain (missing parts from reference TRBV5-4 and TRBJ2-5): ETGVTQSPTHLIKTRGQQVTLRCSSQSGHNTVSWYQQALGQGPQFIFQYYREEENGRGNFPPRFSGLQFPNYSSELNVNALELDDSALYLCASSLGLAVSETQYFGPGTRLLVL.

The CDR3 spells CASREAGNSPLHF. The CDR3 DNA is TGCGCCAGCAGGGAGGCAGGTAATTCACCCCTCCACTTT. This chain connects TRBV4-1 to TRBJ1-6; D not certain. The V and J ends lost 6 bases and 6 bases respectively, with 9 bases between them. CDR1 and CDR2 from the germline V gene are MGHRA and YSYEKL. CDR3 length: 13 residues.

V is TRBV5-6 and J is TRBJ2-1, with D tentatively TRBD2 (5 bases). This CDR3 contains 13 residues. The germline V gene has CDR1 SGHDT and CDR2 YYEEEE. V gave up 2 bases and J gave up 8 bases, with 11 bases separating them. CDR3 loop: CASSFRGSDEQFF. In DNA, the CDR3 is TGTGCCAGCAGCTTTAGAGGGAGTGATGAGCAGTTCTTC. Combining the CDR3 with reference TRBV5-6 and TRBJ2-1 gives the whole variable domain DAGVTQSPTHLIKTRGQQVTLRCSPKSGHDTVSWYQQALGQGPQFIFQYYEEEERQRGNFPDRFSGHQFPNYSSELNVNALLLGDSALYLCASSFRGSDEQFFGPGTRLTVL.

The chain employs TRBV5-5 and TRBJ2-3; TRBD1 aligns across 12 bases. Germline CDR1 SGHKS, CDR2 YYEKEE (reference sequence). This CDR3 has 16 amino acids. The V segment lost 3 bases and the J segment 5 bases; nucleotides outside the gene matches: 7. CDR3 protein: CASSSWGQGAEDTQYF. CDR3 sequence (DNA): TGTGCCAGCAGCTCGTGGGGACAGGGGGCCGAAGATACGCAGTATTTT.

The rearrangement links TRBV19 to TRBJ1-2; D is unclear. CDR3 size: 13 residues. Germline-derived CDR1 and CDR2 are LNHDA and SQIVND (reference sequence). Between the trimmed V and J ends, which lost 4 bases and 6 bases, there was a span of 12 bases. The CDR3 is CASSTWVSDGYTF. The CDR3 DNA reads as TGTGCCAGTAGTACCTGGGTCTCGGATGGCTACACCTTC.

The gene calls are TRBV6-1 and TRBJ2-3, with D unresolved. Trimming pared 3 bases from V and 5 bases from J, leaving 15 bases between. The CDR3 length is 15 residues. Looked up from germline, CDR1 is MNHNS and CDR2 is SASEGT. CDR3 DNA: TGTGCCAGCAGTGACCTCATGGGCGCGGAAGATACGCAGTATTTT. It is translated as CASSDLMGAEDTQYF.

Notes on this clone: A read error is the likely source, as a far larger clone sits one nucleotide away. The same CDR3 is also encoded by other DNA sequences in this sample. This chain links TRBV4-1 with TRBJ2-7, with 9 bases lining up with TRBD2. The CDR3 covers 15 residues. V shed 5 bases and J 1 base; nucleotides not matched to a gene: 6. Per germline, CDR1 MGHRA and CDR2 YSYEKL. The CDR3 spells CASSFSGGPSYEQYF. The CDR3 coding sequence is TGCGCCAGCAGCTTTAGCGGGGGCCCATCCTACGAGCAGTACTTC.

The rearrangement joins TRBV27 to TRBJ2-1; D is unclear. CDR1 and CDR2 from the germline V gene are MNHEY and SMNVEV (reference sequence). This CDR3 region has 11 residues. V was cut by 8 bases and J by 10 bases, with 12 bases left in between. Here the CDR3 reads CASYSPLEQFF. The CDR3 region has the DNA TGTGCCAGCTACTCACCCCTGGAGCAGTTCTTC.

V gene TRBV11-2 combines with J gene TRBJ2-5; D is unclear. Germline V gives CDR1 SGHAT, CDR2 FQNNGV. The CDR3 is 12 residues long. The ends were cut back, 0 bases at V and 9 bases at J, with 8 bases in the middle. DNA for the CDR3: TGTGCCAGCAGCTTAGATGGGGTTTCCCAGTACTTC. Translation gives CASSLDGVSQYF. The whole variable domain, filled in from reference TRBV11-2 and TRBJ2-5, reads EAGVAQSPRYKIIEKRQSVAFWCNPISGHATLYWYQQILGQGPKLLIQFQNNGVVDDSQLPKDRFSAERLKGVDSTLKIQPAKLEDSAVYLCASSLDGVSQYFGPGTRLLVL.

The chain couples TRBV5-4 to TRBJ2-3, with D possibly matching TRBD2 (6 bases). Trimming left V 4 bases short and J 2 bases short, with 14 bases between. The CDR3 is made up of 15 amino acids. CDR1 and CDR2 (germline): SGHNT, YYREEE (reference sequence). CDR3 sequence: CASSPRAGYTDTQYF. The DNA of the CDR3 is TGTGCCAGCAGCCCCCGGGCGGGGTACACAGATACGCAGTATTTT.

The rearrangement links TRBV11-3 to TRBJ2-1; the D call may be TRBD1 or TRBD2 (6 bases each). The CDR3 covers 15 residues. CDR1 and CDR2 from the germline V gene are SGHNT and YENEEA. V was clipped by 4 bases and J by 8 bases, with 18 bases between them. DNA for the CDR3: TGTGCCAGCAGCTCCGGGGGCAGGGAGAGCGATGAGCAGTTCTTC. As protein: CASSSGGRESDEQFF. Full variable domain (remainder filled in from reference TRBV11-3 and TRBJ2-1): EAGVVQSPRYKIIEKKQPVAFWCNPISGHNTLYWYLQNLGQGPELLIRYENEEAVDDSQLPKDRFSAERLKGVDSTLKIQPAELGDSAVYLCASSSGGRESDEQFFGPGTRLTVL.

This chain uses TRBV5-8 with TRBJ2-1; 10 positions match TRBD2. CDR3 length: 16 residues. V dropped 5 bases and J dropped 8; count of bases not matched to a gene: 13. CDR1 is SGHTS, CDR2 YDEGEE, per germline. DNA for the CDR3: TGTGCCAGCAGGCTCCGGACTAGCGGAGCTTGGGATGAGCAGTTCTTC. Encoded protein: CASRLRTSGAWDEQFF. The entire variable domain, with the rest obtained from reference TRBV5-8 and TRBJ2-1, is as follows: EAGVTQSPTHLIKTRGQQATLRCSPISGHTSVYWYQQALGLGLQFLLWYDEGEERNRGNFPPRFSGRQFPNYSSELNVNALELEDSALYLCASRLRTSGAWDEQFFGPGTRLTVL.

V gene TRBV11-3 combines with J gene TRBJ2-1, with TRBD2 matching 7 bases. The CDR3 extends over 14 amino acids. With 4 bases clipped from V and 9 bases from J, the junction kept 9 bases outside the gene matches. Germline CDR1 reads SGHNT; CDR2 reads YENEEA. Here the CDR3 reads CASSYTSAKGEQFF. In DNA form, the CDR3 reads TGTGCCAGCAGCTACACTAGCGCAAAGGGTGAGCAGTTCTTC.

This clone was seen only once. CDR3 sequence: CASSRTSGNTDTQYF. CDR3 DNA: TGTGCCAGCTCTAGGACTAGCGGGAACACAGATACGCAGTATTTT. The V call is TRBV18, the J call TRBJ2-3; the match to TRBD2 covers 12 bases. V dropped 6 bases and J dropped 2; count of bases not matched to a gene: 3. In germline, CDR1 is KGHSH, CDR2 LQKENI. The CDR3 runs to 15 residues. Together with reference TRBV18 and TRBJ2-3, the CDR3 gives the full variable domain: NAGVMQNPRHLVRRRGQEARLRCSPMKGHSHVYWYRQLPEEGLKFMVYLQKENIIDESGMPKERFSAEFPKEGPSILRIQQVVRGDSAAYFCASSRTSGNTDTQYFGPGTRLTVL.

The chain has TRBV5-1 and TRBJ2-2; D unresolved. Germline values: CDR1 SGHRS, CDR2 YFSETQ. Trimming left V 4 bases short and J 5 bases short, with 9 bases between. The CDR3 sequence is 13 residues long. The CDR3 is CASSRRETGELFF. CDR3 sequence (DNA): TGCGCCAGCAGCAGGAGAGAAACCGGGGAGCTGTTTTTT.

The chain uses TRBV7-9 and TRBJ2-5, with D hard to call. The CDR3 runs to 15 residues. Trimming took 3 bases from V and 3 from J, leaving 14 bases between them. Germline CDR1 SEHNR, CDR2 FQNEAQ (reference sequence). CDR3 residues: CASSFGPPLEETQYF. The CDR3 nucleotides are TGTGCCAGCAGCTTTGGACCGCCCCTCGAAGAGACCCAGTACTTC.

The chain combines TRBV28 with TRBJ1-2; 7 positions agree with TRBD1. After removal of 4 bases from V and 3 bases from J, the junction contained 5 bases not matched to a gene. The V gene's germline CDR1 is MDHEN and CDR2 SYDVKM. The CDR3 consists of 14 residues. This CDR3 is CASSSGGIDYGYTF. CDR3 in DNA: TGTGCCAGCAGTTCAGGGGGGATCGACTATGGCTACACCTTC.

The V and J genes are TRBV27 and TRBJ2-1; either TRBD1 or TRBD2 may fit D (5 bases each). Germline CDR1 and CDR2: MNHEY and SMNVEV (reference sequence). V was clipped by 3 bases and J by 0 bases, with 9 bases between them. This CDR3 comprises 15 residues. The DNA of the CDR3 is TGTGCCAGCAGTTTTGGGGGTAGCTCCTACAATGAGCAGTTCTTC. Translation: CASSFGGSSYNEQFF.

V gene TRBV18 combines with J gene TRBJ1-2; D remains ambiguous. Germline CDR1 KGHSH, CDR2 LQKENI. This CDR3 has 16 residues. The V and J ends lost 0 bases and 2 bases respectively, with 13 bases between them. In DNA, the CDR3 is TGTGCCAGCTCACCACCGACCTCTACGGTGAACTATGGCTACACCTTC. This translates into CASSPPTSTVNYGYTF.

This clone was detected only a few times. The chain couples TRBV6-5 to TRBJ1-2; 8 bases agree with TRBD1. This CDR3 region has 14 residues. The V and J ends lost 6 bases and 4 bases, in that order; junction bases with no gene match: 7. Germline CDR1 MNHEY, CDR2 SVGAGI. Written as DNA, the CDR3 is TGTGCCAGCAGACAAGGACAGGGCGGCTATGGCTACACCTTC. Translating gives CASRQGQGGYGYTF.

This clone is deemed medium-sized (0.01 to 0.1%). This sequence joins TRBV6-1 and TRBJ1-4, with D perhaps matching TRBD1 (6 bases). The V end lost 8 bases, the J end lost 6 bases, and 19 bases lay between the germline ends. Germline V gene lookup returns CDR1 MNHNS and CDR2 SASEGT. The CDR3 runs 15 residues. CDR3 in amino acids: CASRALQGGDEKLFF. The CDR3 DNA follows: TGTGCCAGCCGAGCATTACAGGGCGGTGATGAAAAACTGTTTTTT.

This sequence joins TRBV10-3 and TRBJ1-2; maybe TRBD1 (6 bases). The CDR3 length is 13 residues. CDR1 is ENHRY, CDR2 SYGVKD, per germline. The V end was cut by 8 bases, the J end by 8 bases, with 18 bases between. The CDR3, as DNA: TGTGCCATCGGAAGGACAGTCTTGGAAGGCTACACCTTC. Protein sequence: CAIGRTVLEGYTF.

The rearrangement joins TRBV7-3 to TRBJ2-3, with 12 bases lining up with TRBD2. The trim removed 4 bases at V and 4 bases at J, leaving 9 bases unmatched. The CDR3 consists of 17 residues. CDR1 is SGHTA and CDR2 is FQGTGA in the germline V gene. The CDR3 here is CASSSSPSGGASDTQYF. DNA of the CDR3: TGTGCCAGCAGCTCTTCTCCTAGCGGGGGGGCCTCAGATACGCAGTATTTT.

This clone was picked up one time. This chain connects TRBV27 to TRBJ1-1; D remains unclear. With 3 bases removed from V and 1 base from J, the gap between germline ends came to 9 bases. The CDR3 covers 14 residues. Germline V CDR1 and CDR2: MNHEY, SMNVEV (reference sequence). CDR3 amino acids: CASSFWPSNTEAFF. Written as DNA, the CDR3 is TGTGCCAGCAGTTTTTGGCCCTCGAACACTGAAGCTTTCTTT.